These T cell receptor beta chains were read from a single sample in a study of cytomegalovirus exposure and HLA in healthy donors. Sequencing was performed with immunoSEQ multiplex PCR; in TCRdb, only in-frame clones are kept and a portion is missing. The table lists under 400,000 clones, 86% of them singletons. Sequenced: PBMCs. The receptors here all came from a woman under 30 in good health and CMV-seronegative. Each CDR3 is given with its conserved first and last residue. Each record gives: J gene, V gene, clone size, D gene, CDR3 DNA, CDR3 protein. D genes are given only for firm matches. Size is stated for part of the rows, as once, few or many counts, or as a class when the clone is expanded.

TRBJ2-5	TRBV2	.	.	TGTGCCAGCAGTGTCGGAGTAGAGACCCAGTACTTC	CASSVGVETQYF
TRBJ1-2	TRBV30	.	TRBD1	TGTGCCCGGGGACAGGGGAATGGCTACACCTTC	CARGQGNGYTF
TRBJ2-1	TRBV7-7	.	TRBD2	TGTGCCAGCAGCTCGGGAGGGGAGCAGTTCTTC	CASSSGGEQFF
TRBJ1-1	TRBV14	.	.	TGTGCCAGCAGCCATTCTGATGGCAGGGGAAATTTGGCTTTCTTT	CASSHSDGRGNLAFF
TRBJ2-7	TRBV5-1	.	TRBD1	TGCGCCAGCAGCTCCCGACAGGGGGAAGCCTACGAGCAGTACTTC	CASSSRQGEAYEQYF
TRBJ2-2	TRBV4-1	.	TRBD2	TGCGCCAGCAGCCGCGGACTAGGCCCCGGGGAGCTGTTTTTT	CASSRGLGPGELFF
TRBJ2-5	TRBV27	.	.	TGTGCCAGCAGTCCCCTGGGGGGAGTAACCCAGTACTTC	CASSPLGGVTQYF
TRBJ1-1	TRBV6-1	once	.	TGTGCCAGCAGTGAAGGGAGAAACACTGAAGCTTTCTTT	CASSEGRNTEAFF
TRBJ2-7	TRBV28	.	.	TGTGCCAGCAGTTTATCCCTGGACAGCGCCCGGACTTGGCAGTACTTC	CASSLSLDSARTWQYF
TRBJ1-2	TRBV28	few	.	TGTGCCAGCAGTTCCCCGGGGGTTGGCTACACCTTC	CASSSPGVGYTF
TRBJ1-5	TRBV28	.	.	TGTGCCAGCAGTCCTTTATATAGCAATCAGCCCCAGCATTTT	CASSPLYSNQPQHF
TRBJ1-6	TRBV28	once	TRBD1	TGTGCCAGCAGTTTGGACAGGGACTATAATTCACCCCTCCACTTT	CASSLDRDYNSPLHF
TRBJ1-4	TRBV28	.	TRBD1	TGTGCCAGCAGACCAGGGGGGACTAATGAAAAACTGTTTTTT	CASRPGGTNEKLFF
TRBJ2-5	TRBV2	.	.	TGTGCCAGCGGGGCCGGGGGTCTCGCCGCGGAAGAGCAGTACTTC	CASGAGGLAAEEQYF
TRBJ2-1	TRBV27	few	TRBD1	TGTGCCAGCAGTCGACAGGGCGGGGAGCAGTTCTTC	CASSRQGGEQFF
TRBJ1-5	TRBV7-8	once	.	TGTGCCAGCAGCCCTATTGGCCGAGTAGGGGGCAATCAGCCCCAGCATTTT	CASSPIGRVGGNQPQHF
TRBJ1-2	TRBV9	.	.	TGTGCCAGCAGCAAAAATCCTGAGAACTATGGCTACACCTTC	CASSKNPENYGYTF
TRBJ2-7	TRBV6-1	.	TRBD1	TGTGCCAGCAGTCGACAGGGGAGCTCCTACGAGCAGTACTTC	CASSRQGSSYEQYF
TRBJ1-1	TRBV2	.	TRBD1	TGTGCCAGCAGTGACAGACAGGGGGCAAGTGGCACTGAAGCTTTCTTT	CASSDRQGASGTEAFF
TRBJ2-4	TRBV18	.	.	TGTGCCAGCTTACCGGAGGGTCGGGGGATCCTAGCCAAAAACATTCAGTACTTC	CASLPEGRGILAKNIQYF
TRBJ2-1	TRBV12-5	.	TRBD2	TGTGCTAGTGGTTTGGCCACCATACTAGCGGGAGGGCCTCATGAGCAGTTCTTC	CASGLATILAGGPHEQFF
TRBJ2-7	TRBV4-1	.	TRBD1	TGCGCCAGCAGCCTAACCAGACAGGGGGTGTTTTTCTACGAGCAGTACTTC	CASSLTRQGVFFYEQYF
TRBJ2-6	TRBV19	.	TRBD1	TGTGCCAGTAGTATTGGGACAGGGAGTTATGGGGCCAACGTCCTGACTTTC	CASSIGTGSYGANVLTF
TRBJ2-5	TRBV15	.	.	TGTGCCACCAGCCATCAACAAATGCAAGAGACCCAGTACTTC	CATSHQQMQETQYF
TRBJ2-7	TRBV11-2	.	.	TGTGCCAGCAGCTTAGACTGGACAGCGCTCCCCTACGAGCAGTACTTC	CASSLDWTALPYEQYF
TRBJ2-2	TRBV19	.	TRBD2	TGTGCCAGTAGTATGAAAGAACTAGCGGGGTACACCGGGGAGCTGTTTTTT	CASSMKELAGYTGELFF
TRBJ2-3	TRBV4-1	.	TRBD2	TGCGCCAGCAGCCAAGAACGACTAGCGGGGGCGAGCACAGATACGCAGTATTTT	CASSQERLAGASTDTQYF
TRBJ2-7	TRBV11-2	.	.	TGTGCCAGCAGCTTAGATGTTGGCGGGGAAACCTACGAGCAGTACTTC	CASSLDVGGETYEQYF
TRBJ2-7	TRBV5-1	.	TRBD1	TGCGCCAGCAGCTTAGGGACAGGGGACTCCTACGAGCAGTACTTC	CASSLGTGDSYEQYF
TRBJ2-2	TRBV5-1	.	TRBD1	TGCGCCAGCAGCCCGGGTCGGGACAGGGTCCTCGGGGAGCTGTTTTTT	CASSPGRDRVLGELFF
TRBJ2-5	TRBV5-1	.	TRBD1	TGCGCCAGCAGCTTGGGAACAGGGGGCGAGACCCAGTACTTC	CASSLGTGGETQYF
TRBJ2-2	TRBV2	once	TRBD1	TGTGCCAGCAGTTCGACAGGGGGCGCGATCGGGGAGCTGTTTTTT	CASSSTGGAIGELFF
TRBJ1-4	TRBV5-1	.	TRBD1	TGCGCCAGCAGCCTAGGACAGGGGGCATTTTGGTTAACTAATGAAAAACTGTTTTTT	CASSLGQGAFWLTNEKLFF
TRBJ2-1	TRBV5-6	.	TRBD2	TGTGCCAGCAGCCCACCAGGACTAGCGGACTACAATGAGCAGTTCTTC	CASSPPGLADYNEQFF
TRBJ1-1	TRBV30	.	.	TGTGCCTGGAGTGTACTTCGTTGGAGGGACTTTTCGGCGGATGGGGCTGAAGCTTTCTTT	CAWSVLRWRDFSADGAEAFF
TRBJ2-7	TRBV13	.	.	TGTGCCAGCAGCTGGTTGGACAGCTACGAGCAGTACTTC	CASSWLDSYEQYF
TRBJ2-6	TRBV4-2	.	.	TGTGCCAGCAGCCAACTCACGGGAGGGGCCAACGTCCTGACTTTC	CASSQLTGGANVLTF
TRBJ2-3	TRBV7-2	.	.	TGTGCCAGCAGCCCTAACCTAGCCTCCAGTAGAGATACGCAGTATTTT	CASSPNLASSRDTQYF
TRBJ2-7	TRBV4-1	once	.	TGCGCCAGCAGCCAAGATCTCTCCTACGAGCAGTACTTC	CASSQDLSYEQYF
TRBJ2-2	TRBV7-2	.	TRBD2	TGTGCCAGCAATCTAGCGGGAGGCCACACCGGGGAGCTGTTTTTT	CASNLAGGHTGELFF
TRBJ1-2	TRBV28	few	.	TGTGCCAGCAGTTTGGCAAACGATGGCTACACCTTC	CASSLANDGYTF
TRBJ2-7	TRBV27	.	.	TGTGCCAGCAGTCTTACCTACGAGCAGTACTTC	CASSLTYEQYF
TRBJ1-1	TRBV6-5	few	.	TGTGCCAGCAGTTACGGACAGCGTTTGACTGAAGCTTTCTTT	CASSYGQRLTEAFF
TRBJ2-2	TRBV7-9	.	TRBD1	TGTGCCAGCAGCGGATCCGGACAGGGGGCCGGGGAGCTGTTTTTT	CASSGSGQGAGELFF
TRBJ2-7	TRBV4-1	.	.	TGCGCCAGCAGCCAGAGTCGGGTCTACGAGCAGTACTTC	CASSQSRVYEQYF
TRBJ2-1	TRBV30	.	TRBD1	TGTGCCTCCGGGACAGGGGTCAACAATGAGCAGTTCTTC	CASGTGVNNEQFF
TRBJ2-2	TRBV6-5	.	TRBD2	TGTGCCAGCACCCGCGGGACTACCAACACCGGGGAGCTGTTTTTT	CASTRGTTNTGELFF
TRBJ1-4	TRBV27	.	TRBD1	TGTGCCAGCGGCACAGGGGTAACTAATGAAAAACTGTTTTTT	CASGTGVTNEKLFF
TRBJ2-3	TRBV27	.	TRBD1	TGTGCCAGCAGTTACAGGGGGGAGAATACGCAGTATTTT	CASSYRGENTQYF
TRBJ1-4	TRBV30	.	TRBD1	TGTGCCTGCCACAACGCCCAGACAGGGGGGAGAAAACTGTTTTTT	CACHNAQTGGRKLFF
TRBJ2-7	TRBV5-1	.	.	TGCGCCAGCAGCCCTCACCAGATCGTCTACGAGCAGTACTTC	CASSPHQIVYEQYF
TRBJ1-1	TRBV7-3	.	.	TGTGCCAGCAGCCTGACAGGACAAAACACTGAAGCTTTCTTT	CASSLTGQNTEAFF
TRBJ2-6	TRBV28	.	TRBD1	TGTGCCAGCGGCCGGGACAGCCCCTTATTTGGGGCCAACGTCCTGACTTTC	CASGRDSPLFGANVLTF
TRBJ1-2	TRBV2	.	TRBD1	TGTGCCAGCAGTGAATTGGAGGACAGGGGGTATGGCTACACCTTC	CASSELEDRGYGYTF
TRBJ2-5	TRBV19	.	TRBD2	TGTGCCAGTTTTAGCGGGGGGCAAGAGACCCAGTACTTC	CASFSGGQETQYF